The 5 T cell receptor beta chains in this list originate from one sample, sequenced in a study of OX40 agonist ivuxolimab in advanced cancers. Using immunoSEQ multiplex PCR, the repertoire was profiled, and TCRdb retains in-frame clones only, with some absent. The sample has 50,000 to 65,000 clones, over 80% seen once; the top ten hold about 1.7%. The sequences come from CD4+ or CD8+ T cells sorted from blood, collected in a trial of the OX40 agonist ivuxolimab. These receptors all come from an adult with an advanced solid tumor such as melanoma, head and neck, liver or kidney cancer.

In its sample, this clone was seen once. The junction departs from the called germline gene at one end, perhaps through a read error. The chain uses TRBV10-3 and TRBJ2-1; D gene unclear. Per germline, CDR1 ENHRY and CDR2 SYGVKD. The CDR3 runs to 12 residues. CDR3 protein: CAISEWETELFF. DNA for the CDR3: TGTGCCATCAGTGAGTGGGAAACGGAGCTGTTCTTC.

This clone appeared once. V gene TRBV5-1 combines with J gene TRBJ1-4; unclear D gene. The germline V gene has CDR1 SGHRS and CDR2 YFSETQ. The CDR3 consists of 12 residues. V lost 0 bases, J lost 7 bases, and 4 bases lay in between. The CDR3 sequence is CASSLVGEKLFF. CDR3 coding DNA: TGCGCCAGCAGCTTGGTCGGTGAAAAACTGTTTTTT.

This chain links TRBV25-1 with TRBJ2-1, with TRBD1 matching over 7 bases. The V segment lost 5 bases and the J segment 8 bases; nucleotides outside the gene matches: 12. The CDR3 length is 15 residues. Germline values: CDR1 MGHDK, CDR2 SYGVNS. CDR3 amino acids: CASSPWTGVFDEQFF. The CDR3 DNA reads as TGTGCCAGCAGTCCATGGACAGGTGTTTTTGATGAGCAGTTCTTC.

Only one count was recorded for this clone. This sequence joins TRBV28 and TRBJ2-5; either TRBD1 or TRBD2 may fit D (5 bases each). Trimming took 7 bases from V and 5 from J, leaving 20 bases between them. Germline-derived CDR1 and CDR2 are MDHEN and SYDVKM. This CDR3 is built from 15 residues. CDR3 sequence reads: CASIWGTGPRETQYF. For the CDR3, the DNA is TGTGCCAGCATATGGGGCACGGGGCCTAGGGAGACCCAGTACTTC. The variable domain in full, completed from reference TRBV28 and TRBJ2-5, reads DVKVTQSSRYLVKRTGEKVFLECVQDMDHENMFWYRQDPGLGLRLIYFSYDVKMKEKGDIPEGYSVSREKKERFSLILESASTNQTSMYLCASIWGTGPRETQYFGPGTRLLVL.

CDR3 DNA sequence: TGTGCCAGCAGCATCGACAGGGGGCTTGGCCAGCCCCAGCATTTT. Amino acid sequence: CASSIDRGLGQPQHF. The rearrangement uses TRBV7-2 and TRBJ1-5; 10 nucleotides agree with TRBD1. Germline V CDR1 and CDR2: SGHTA, FQGNSA. V lost 5 bases and J lost 7; bases outside the gene matches: 8. The CDR3 extends over 15 amino acids.